One and the same sample provided the 9 T cell receptor beta chains below, sequenced in a study of blood T cell repertoires in COVID-19. TCRdb keeps only in-frame clones here, not all; method: immunoSEQ multiplex PCR. The sample contains about 92,000 clones, 80% of which appear only once. Sequenced: peripheral blood. These receptors all come from a man in his fifties or sixties who had recovered from COVID-19.

The chain links TRBV5-1 to TRBJ2-1; the match to TRBD2 covers 12 bases. From germline, CDR1 is SGHRS and CDR2 YFSETQ. The V gene end was trimmed by 3 bases and the J gene end by 4 bases; junction bases not matched to a gene: 2. The CDR3 runs to 15 residues. The CDR3 spells CASSSSGGGYNEQFF. In nucleotides, the CDR3 is TGCGCCAGCAGCTCTAGCGGGGGGGGATACAATGAGCAGTTCTTC.

This clone was observed a handful of times. V gene TRBV3-1 (or the pseudogene TRBV3-2) combines with J gene TRBJ2-2; 9 bases are shared with TRBD2. The V segment lost 3 bases and the J segment 3 bases; nucleotides outside the gene matches: 2. Germline V gives CDR1 LGHDT, CDR2 YNNKEL (reference sequence). The CDR3 covers 15 residues. The CDR3: CASSQRLADTGELFF. The CDR3 DNA reads TGTGCCAGCAGCCAGCGACTAGCGGACACCGGGGAGCTGTTTTTT.

CDR3 sequence: CASSRQREIYNEQFF. The CDR3 DNA reads TGCGCCAGCAGCCGACAGCGGGAGATCTACAATGAGCAGTTCTTC. This chain uses TRBV4-3 with TRBJ2-1; 8 bases map to TRBD2. V trimming: 4 bases; J trimming: 3 bases; junction bases outside the gene matches: 5. Germline values: CDR1 LGHNA, CDR2 YSLEER. The CDR3 length is 15 residues.

The chain links TRBV20-1 to TRBJ1-2, with D hard to call. This CDR3 has 11 amino acids. V was shortened by 3 bases and J by 3 bases, with 5 bases between the two germline ends. In germline, CDR1 is DFQATT, CDR2 SNEGSKA (reference sequence). CDR3 sequence reads: CSASSDYGYTF. For the CDR3, the DNA is TGCAGTGCTAGCTCCGACTATGGCTACACCTTC.

The chain couples TRBV2 to TRBJ2-3; D is ambiguous. V lost 5 bases, J lost 3 bases, and 3 bases lay in between. The CDR3 runs 11 residues. The V gene's germline CDR1 is SNHLY and CDR2 FYNNEI. CDR3 protein: CASSQTDTQYF. As DNA, the CDR3 is TGTGCCAGCAGTCAGACAGATACGCAGTATTTT.

The chain recombines TRBV3-1 (or the pseudogene TRBV3-2) with TRBJ2-7, with TRBD2 matching 10 bases. After removal of 0 bases from V and 4 bases from J, the junction contained 9 bases not matched to a gene. This CDR3 is 17 amino acids long. Germline V gene lookup returns CDR1 LGHDT and CDR2 YNNKEL (reference sequence). The CDR3 sequence: CASSQETASGSRYEQYF. As DNA, the CDR3 is TGTGCCAGCAGCCAAGAAACGGCTAGCGGGAGCAGGTACGAGCAGTACTTC.

The genes are TRBV19 and TRBJ2-1; tentatively, D is TRBD2 (5 bases). The V gene's germline CDR1 is LNHDA and CDR2 SQIVND (reference sequence). CDR3 length equals 16 residues. The V gene lost 5 bases and the J gene lost 7 bases, with 21 bases spanning the gap. Written as DNA, the CDR3 is TGTGCCAGTAGTCCAGGATCAGTGCGCTCGGGAAATGAGCAGTTCTTC. Encoded protein: CASSPGSVRSGNEQFF.

This clone is a singleton in its sample. The chain recombines TRBV21-1 with TRBJ2-4; the table calls TRBD1, which could not be checked here. TRBV21-1 is annotated as a pseudogene. The CDR3 is made up of 10 amino acids. The CDR3 DNA reads TGTGCCAGCGGGTCGGACAGGAAGTCCTTC. Amino acid sequence: CASGSDRKSF.

V usage is TRBV3-1 (or the pseudogene TRBV3-2) and J usage is TRBJ1-3; 8 bases fit TRBD1. This CDR3 comprises 14 residues. Trimming cost V 8 bases and J 1 base; bases outside gene matches: 4. CDR1 is LGHDT and CDR2 is YNNKEL in the germline V gene (reference sequence). The DNA of the CDR3 is TGTGCCAGCCAGGGGGCGGCTTCTGGAAACACCATATATTTT. Translating it yields CASQGAASGNTIYF.